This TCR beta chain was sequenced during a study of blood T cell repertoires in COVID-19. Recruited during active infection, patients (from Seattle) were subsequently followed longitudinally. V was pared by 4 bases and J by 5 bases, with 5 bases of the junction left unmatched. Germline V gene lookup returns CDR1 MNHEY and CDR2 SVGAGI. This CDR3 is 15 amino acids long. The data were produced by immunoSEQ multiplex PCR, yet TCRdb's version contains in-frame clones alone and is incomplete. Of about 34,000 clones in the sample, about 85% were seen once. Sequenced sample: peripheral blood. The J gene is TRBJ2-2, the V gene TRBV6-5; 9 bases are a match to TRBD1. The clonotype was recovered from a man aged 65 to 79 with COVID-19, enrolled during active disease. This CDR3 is CASSSTGGGTGELFF. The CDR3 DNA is TGTGCCAGCAGTTCCACAGGGGGCGGAACCGGGGAGCTGTTTTTT.